This TCR beta chain was documented in a study of neurological immune-mediated disorders. Study findings and constraints: Private repertoires in all groups were suggested by the finding that expanded clones across subjects shared no CDR3 amino acid sequences. There was no clinical or MRI feature that showed an association with the multiple sclerosis repertoire cluster.

This clonotype was detected ten times or more. Its antigen is unknown. Germline V gene sequence: CDR1 SGHRS, CDR2 YFSETQ. The CDR3 has 14 residues. The V end lost 0 bases, the J end lost 11 bases, and 14 bases lay between the germline ends. In TCRdb, the 5' RACE reads were re-called with MiXCR into one record per CDR3 protein. The sample records 55,000 to 75,000 distinct CDR3 sequences, around 5% being singletons. This TCR was recovered from a human donor with multiple sclerosis. The donor label of this sample is uncertain. The rearrangement joins TRBV5-1 to TRBJ1-4, with D possibly being TRBD1 (5 bases). Sequenced material: PBMCs. The DNA for the CDR3 is TGCGCCAGCAGCTTGGGAGGGGAACGAAAGAAACTGTTTTTT. Encoded protein: CASSLGGERKKLFF.